These 14 T cell receptor beta chains share one sample of origin, sequenced in a study of OX40 agonist ivuxolimab in advanced cancers. Clones were sequenced by immunoSEQ multiplex PCR, and TCRdb holds only the in-frame ones, with some missing. The sample lists 40,000 to 60,000 clones, over 80% occurring once. Source: CD4+ or CD8+ T cells sorted from blood, taken in a trial of the OX40 agonist ivuxolimab. The receptors were gathered from an adult with an advanced solid tumor such as melanoma, head and neck, liver or kidney cancer.

The chain carries TRBV28 and TRBJ1-3; D gene unclear. CDR1 and CDR2 (germline): MDHEN, SYDVKM. CDR3 length: 15 residues. V lost 5 bases to trimming and J lost 4 bases, with 15 bases between them. The DNA of the CDR3 is TGTGCCAGCAGTCCCTTTTCATTGTTGGGAAACACCATATATTTT. Its translation is CASSPFSLLGNTIYF. Drawing the rest from reference TRBV28 and TRBJ1-3, the complete variable domain is DVKVTQSSRYLVKRTGEKVFLECVQDMDHENMFWYRQDPGLGLRLIYFSYDVKMKEKGDIPEGYSVSREKKERFSLILESASTNQTSMYLCASSPFSLLGNTIYFGEGSWLTVV.

In this sample, this clone turned up a few times. The chain recombines TRBV29-1 with TRBJ1-1; perhaps TRBD1 as D (6 bases). From germline, CDR1 is SQVTM and CDR2 ANQGSEA. Trimming shortened V by 7 bases and J by 8 bases, and 20 bases separated the two germline ends. The CDR3 contains 13 residues. The chain's CDR3 is CSATGTGISEAFF. CDR3 bases: TGCAGCGCCACGGGAACAGGGATATCGGAAGCTTTCTTT.

Details on this clone: The junction shows a germline mismatch at one end, possibly a read error. The V and J genes are TRBV13 and TRBJ2-2; D is perhaps TRBD1 or TRBD2 (5 bases each). The germline CDR1 and CDR2 sequences are PRHDT and FYEKMQ (reference sequence). The CDR3 contains 16 residues. CDR3 sequence: CASTLRGRPNTGELFF. Written as DNA, the CDR3 is TGTGCCAGCACCTTACGGGGCAGGCCAAACACCGGGGAGCTGTTTTTT.

In nucleotides, the CDR3 is TGTGCCAGCAGTGAAGGTACAGGCCCCTACGAGCAGTACTTC. Amino acids: CASSEGTGPYEQYF. J is TRBJ2-7 and V is TRBV6-1, with D tentatively TRBD1 (5 bases). The CDR3 has 14 amino acids. V was trimmed by 1 base and J by 2 bases, leaving 9 bases between them. Germline CDR1 reads MNHNS; CDR2 reads SASEGT.

CDR3 sequence: CASSLPGNQPQHF. CDR3 in DNA: TGTGCCAGCAGCTTACCAGGGAATCAGCCCCAGCATTTT. The V gene is TRBV7-2, the J gene TRBJ1-5; weak D call: TRBD1 (5 bases). The CDR3 is 13 residues long. V was cut by 2 bases and J by 4 bases, with 6 bases left in between. From germline, CDR1 is SGHTA and CDR2 FQGNSA.

The rearrangement links TRBV27 to TRBJ2-2; possibly TRBD1 for D (6 bases). V shed 7 bases and J shed 0 bases, with 9 bases lying between them. This CDR3 contains 14 residues. In germline, CDR1 is MNHEY, CDR2 SMNVEV (reference sequence). The CDR3 DNA reads as TGTGCCAGCATTGGGGGCCCGAACACCGGGGAGCTGTTTTTT. Protein: CASIGGPNTGELFF.

The chain employs TRBV9 and TRBJ2-1, with unresolved D. There are 13 residues in the CDR3. Per germline, CDR1 SGDLS and CDR2 YYNGEE. V was cut by 4 bases and J by 4 bases, with 9 bases left in between. CDR3 protein: CASSFHNYNEQFF. CDR3 coding DNA: TGTGCCAGCAGCTTCCACAATTACAATGAGCAGTTCTTC.

V is TRBV27 and J is TRBJ2-5; TRBD2 aligns across 12 bases. The V gene's germline CDR1 is MNHEY and CDR2 SMNVEV (reference sequence). The CDR3 has 16 amino acids. V dropped 5 bases and J dropped 9; count of bases not matched to a gene: 13. CDR3 nucleotide sequence: TGTGCCAGCAGTATCGGACTAGCGGGATTTCCGGTGGCCCAGTACTTC. This codes for CASSIGLAGFPVAQYF.

The chain is built from TRBV4-3 and TRBJ2-7, with no clear D. Germline CDR1 and CDR2: LGHNA and YSLEER. V shed 0 bases and J shed 5 bases, with 20 bases lying between them. This CDR3 spans 17 amino acids. CDR3 bases: TGCGCCAGCAGCCAAGAGTTGCCGGCCAGGCGTGAACACGAGCAGTACTTC. Protein sequence: CASSQELPARREHEQYF.

The genes are TRBV6-1 and TRBJ2-7; D assignment may be TRBD1 or TRBD2 (7 bases each). Germline V lookup: CDR1 MNHNS, CDR2 SASEGT. Trimming pared 5 bases from V and 2 bases from J, leaving 16 bases between. The CDR3 consists of 15 residues. The CDR3 region has the DNA TGTGCCAGCAGTCCAGGGGGGGGGTTTCCCTACGAGCAGTACTTC. Translation: CASSPGGGFPYEQYF.

The V gene is TRBV11-2, the J gene TRBJ2-7, with a tentative D call TRBD2 (6 bases). The germline V and J ends were trimmed by 6 bases and 2 bases, with 11 bases remaining between them. The CDR3 is 13 residues long. CDR1 and CDR2 (germline): SGHAT, FQNNGV. CDR3 amino acids: CASREGSTYEQYF. The CDR3 nucleotides are TGTGCCAGCAGGGAGGGAAGTACCTACGAGCAGTACTTC.

V usage is TRBV18 and J usage is TRBJ2-2; D unresolved. The CDR3 length is 15 residues. The germline CDR1 and CDR2 sequences are KGHSH and LQKENI. Trimming took 2 bases from V and 1 from J, leaving 8 bases between them. The CDR3 DNA follows: TGTGCCAGCTCACCAACAGTCCTGAACACCGGGGAGCTGTTTTTT. The encoded protein is CASSPTVLNTGELFF.

This chain links TRBV5-1 with TRBJ1-1; D ambiguous. Germline V gives CDR1 SGHRS, CDR2 YFSETQ. The CDR3 covers 16 residues. V was trimmed by 1 base and J by 0 bases, leaving 13 bases between them. CDR3 sequence (DNA): TGCGCCAGCAGCTTGAATTCAGTACGTATGAACACTGAAGCTTTCTTT. It is translated as CASSLNSVRMNTEAFF.

This clone occurred once. The chain combines TRBV27 with TRBJ1-5; D remains ambiguous. The ends were cut back, 3 bases at V and 8 bases at J, with 11 bases in the middle. Germline values: CDR1 MNHEY, CDR2 SMNVEV (reference sequence). The length of the CDR3 is 13 residues. The CDR3 spells CASSLVWREPQHF. The CDR3 region has the DNA TGTGCCAGCAGTTTGGTTTGGAGGGAGCCCCAGCATTTT.